This T cell receptor (beta chain) was documented in a study of glioma-infiltrating T cells after dendritic cell vaccination listed by TCRdb under 2016. Regarding the research as a whole: Of the roughly 15 glioblastoma patients in the cohort, all drawn from Phase I and II dendritic cell vaccination trials, 9 were newly diagnosed and 6 had recurrent disease. Each patient got three intradermal injections of the dendritic cell vaccine, spaced at biweekly intervals, in the arm below the axilla. Survival after dendritic cell vaccination was correlated with TCR sequencing metrics such as TIL content and the overlap between tumor and blood repertoires. Patients received autologous tumor lysate-pulsed dendritic cell vaccination between the early 2000s and the early 2010s. To make the vaccine, monocyte-derived dendritic cells were cultured for under 9 days with IL-4 and GM-CSF and then pulsed overnight with autologous tumor lysate. Deep sequencing of TCR beta CDR3 regions was used to quantify tumor-infiltrating lymphocyte content and compare tumor and blood repertoires in dendritic cell-vaccinated glioblastoma patients. Paper-wide results and their limitations: TCR clonality showed no direct relationship with survival, which suggests that a diverse polyclonal response may be important. The three-group TCR overlap response model was described as speculative and requiring prospective validation. The cohort was small and heterogeneous, few patients had complete blood and tumor sets, and even fewer had initial-recurrent tumor pairs. After dendritic cell vaccination, a higher estimated pretreatment TIL content predicted longer time to progression and overall survival.

The immunoSEQ assay amplified TCRB CDR3 regions from roughly 2.1 micrograms of genomic DNA, or from all available DNA when less than that amount was available. The multiplex PCR employed 60 forward primers targeting TCR V beta segments and 13 reverse primers targeting J beta segments. To estimate the number of reads per starting template, synthetic control templates were added to each sample at limiting dilution. Sequencing produced 87 bp reads on the Illumina HiSeq System. The published analysis was carried out like this. PCR and sequencing errors were removed by a nearest neighbor algorithm that merged closely related sequences. TCR overlap was defined as the percentage of unique tumor TCR beta sequences that were also present in the same patient's peripheral blood. This immuneACCESS table, as held by TCRdb, lists in-frame sequences with V and J called but not all clones. Of the missing ones, under half trace to an unresolved V gene in checked studies; the others have no known cause. The V and J calls and clone size are taken from that table; D and trimming were inferred from the DNA. Recorded for this sample are almost 90,000 clones; around 86% of them occurred a single time. 5.5% to 8% of the sample rests with the top ten.

The intended sense of this specimen's time point label: after dendritic cell vaccination, including at tumor progression/relapse. Patients were selected on the basis of adequate residual fresh-frozen tumor tissue and more than two years of available survival data. Molecular status otherwise varied across the glioblastoma patients, but none of them carried an isocitrate dehydrogenase mutation. PBMC collection took place before vaccination, two weeks after the third vaccination, and at tumor progression if progression occurred. Genomic DNA was extracted with the Qiagen DNeasy Blood extraction Kit. A note on this clone: The target of this receptor is not known. No quality values exist for individual bases; no much larger clone is one base distant.

V loses 6 bases, J loses 7 bases, and the germline ends lie 19 bases apart. The germline V gene supplies CDR1 MNHNS and CDR2 SASEGT. The CDR3 spans 15 residues, from the cysteine through the phenylalanine. Of all the DNA, just the CDR3 is kept, 45 bases in frame from base 1. Sequenced material: blood, taken after dendritic cell vaccination. The chain joins TRBV6-1 to TRBJ2-1; 7 matching bases give a weak D call of TRBD2. The source is a human donor with glioblastoma. The CDR3 sequence is CASRWEGERFNEQFF. In nucleotide form, the sequence is TGTGCCAGCAGGTGGGAGGGGGAACGCTTTAATGAGCAGTTCTTC.